This T cell receptor (beta chain) was sequenced during a study of blood T cell repertoires in COVID-19. Study-wide background: In each case, the material was cDNA or gDNA derived from T cells, B-cell-depleted T cells, or PBMCs.

Looked up from germline, CDR1 is MNHEY and CDR2 is SMNVEV (reference sequence). Trimming cost V 6 bases and J 1 base; bases outside gene matches: 2. There are 14 residues in the CDR3. Original analysis: For nucleated cells, counts were estimated from reference gene primer amplification. Sequencing used immunoSEQ multiplex PCR; TCRdb keeps in-frame clones, though not all of them. For V, J and clone size, that table is used; D and trimming come from the DNA. Of about 250,000 clones listed, 88% are singletons. The study recruited people aged about 18 to 89 years across 24 US areas. Sequenced: PBMCs or T cells enriched from blood (not recorded which). The origin of this receptor is a woman aged 45-60 years who had recovered from COVID-19. The J gene is TRBJ2-7, the V gene TRBV27; 11 nucleotides align to TRBD2. CDR3 coding DNA: TGTGCCAGCAGCGGACTAGCGGGTTCCTACGAGCAGTACTTC. Amino acid sequence: CASSGLAGSYEQYF.